The 23 T cell receptor beta chains presented below share a single source sample, sequenced in a study of T-cell reconstitution after alpha-beta-depleted transplantation in children. Molecular barcoding with unique molecular identifiers was used for the TCRbeta library. TCRdb itself ran the PCR reads through MiXCR, one entry per CDR3 protein. This sample has tens of thousands of distinct CDR3 sequences, with roughly 4.9% found just once. The sample consisted of PBMCs, mostly from graft donor cells, taken 180 days after TCRalphabeta/CD19-depleted stem cell transplant. These receptors were collected from a boy in the first two years of life who had a stem cell transplant for acute myeloid leukemia, so the T cells may come from the graft donor.

The table lists this clonotype with many counts. This chain links TRBV7-9 with TRBJ1-2; no reliable D call. CDR1 is SEHNR, CDR2 FQNEAQ, per germline (reference sequence). This CDR3 comprises 14 residues. The ends were cut back, 5 bases at V and 7 bases at J, with 17 bases in the middle. The CDR3 loop is CASSPDTFGRGYTF. The CDR3 region has the DNA TGTGCCAGCAGCCCAGACACCTTCGGGCGTGGCTACACCTTC.

This clonotype was observed at least ten times. The chain employs TRBV5-1 and TRBJ1-2; 7 bases match TRBD1. The trim removed 1 base at V and 2 bases at J, leaving 5 bases unmatched. The CDR3 contains 15 residues. CDR1 is SGHRS and CDR2 is YFSETQ in the germline V gene. The CDR3 DNA reads TGCGCCAGCAGCTTGTTCACGGGACAGAACTATGGCTACACCTTC. Residues: CASSLFTGQNYGYTF.

This clonotype was seen repeatedly, ten times or more. The J gene is TRBJ2-7, the V gene TRBV13, with 9 bases identical to TRBD1. This CDR3 has 14 residues. The V and J ends lost 4 bases and 3 bases, in that order; junction bases with no gene match: 4. The germline CDR1 and CDR2 sequences are PRHDT and FYEKMQ (reference sequence). CDR3 in DNA: TGTGCCAGCAGCTACCGGGACAGGGTCTACGAGCAGTACGTC. This translates into CASSYRDRVYEQYV.

There are many counts of this clonotype. This rearrangement joins TRBV30 to TRBJ2-5; D gene unclear. Germline lookup yields CDR1 GTSNPN and CDR2 SVGIG (reference sequence). This CDR3 spans 13 amino acids. Trimming pared 4 bases from V and 5 bases from J, leaving 14 bases between. The CDR3 coding sequence is TGTGCCTGGACCGAGCAGGCCGGGGAGACCCAGTACTTC. It specifies CAWTEQAGETQYF.

In this sample, this clonotype turned up many times. J is TRBJ2-2 and V is TRBV20-1; 8 nucleotides line up with TRBD2. CDR3 length: 15 amino acids. V trimming: 4 bases; J trimming: 6 bases; junction bases outside the gene matches: 10. The germline gives CDR1 DFQATT, CDR2 SNEGSKA (reference sequence). CDR3 in DNA: TGCAGTGCTAAGACCGGGACTAGTATCGCCGGGGAGCTGTTTTTT. It specifies CSAKTGTSIAGELFF.

This clonotype was detected many times. The chain is built from TRBV5-1 and TRBJ2-1; TRBD2 matches at 7 bases. Trimming cost V 4 bases and J 6 bases; bases outside gene matches: 13. The CDR3 runs 16 residues. CDR1 is SGHRS, CDR2 YFSETQ, per germline. CDR3 coding DNA: TGCGCCAGCAGCCCTGGCGGGGGTGGGGGTCCCAATGAGCAGTTCTTC. Its protein product is CASSPGGGGGPNEQFF. Full variable domain (rest looked up from reference TRBV5-1 and TRBJ2-1): KAGVTQTPRYLIKTRGQQVTLSCSPISGHRSVSWYQQTPGQGLQFLFEYFSETQRNKGNFPGRFSGRQFSNSRSEMNVSTLELGDSALYLCASSPGGGGGPNEQFFGPGTRLTVL.

This clonotype occurred a few times. This chain connects TRBV20-1 to TRBJ2-7, with TRBD1 matching over 7 bases. This CDR3 spans 17 amino acids. The germline V gene encodes CDR1 DFQATT and CDR2 SNEGSKA (reference sequence). The CDR3 here is CCARALTDRPGAYEQYV. DNA for the CDR3: TGCTGTGCTAGGGCACTCACGGACAGGCCCGGAGCCTACGAGCAGTACGTC.

This clonotype occurred many times. The rearrangement links TRBV18 to TRBJ2-7; no definite D call. Deletions cut 2 bases from V and 6 bases from J, with 8 bases between. CDR1 KGHSH and CDR2 LQKENI come from the germline V gene. The CDR3 is 12 amino acids. In DNA, the CDR3 is TGTGCCAGCTCACCAGGGCAGTCCGAGCAGTACTTC. It translates to CASSPGQSEQYF.

This clonotype showed up many times. This chain uses TRBV27 with TRBJ1-2; 12 nucleotides align to TRBD1. The CDR3 sequence is 20 residues long. CDR1 and CDR2 (germline): MNHEY, SMNVEV (reference sequence). Trimming removed 7 bases from V and 2 bases from J; junction bases left unmatched: 20. The CDR3 sequence is CASTLRATGTGGEVNYGYTF. Here the CDR3 DNA reads TGTGCCAGCACCCTTAGGGCAACCGGGACAGGGGGCGAAGTAAACTATGGCTACACCTTC.

There are many counts of this clonotype. The chain combines TRBV6-6 with TRBJ1-2, with no clear D. Trimming stripped 6 bases from V and 7 bases from J, with 15 bases between. The CDR3 runs 13 residues. Germline lookup yields CDR1 MNHNY and CDR2 SVGAGI (reference sequence). Here the CDR3 DNA reads TGTGCCAGCAGACCCCGGTCGGGCTCTGGCTACACCTTC. This encodes CASRPRSGSGYTF.

This clonotype appeared many times. The V gene is TRBV18, the J gene TRBJ1-2; 7 bases are a match to TRBD1. The junction had 9 bases not matched to a gene; V was cut back by 1 base and J by 7 bases. This CDR3 contains 15 residues. From germline, CDR1 is KGHSH and CDR2 LQKENI. CDR3 in DNA: TGTGCCAGCTCACCACAAGAGACAGGGTTCAGTGGCTACACCTTC. Its translation: CASSPQETGFSGYTF. Looking up the rest from reference TRBV18 and TRBJ1-2 gives the full variable domain: NAGVMQNPRHLVRRRGQEARLRCSPMKGHSHVYWYRQLPEEGLKFMVYLQKENIIDESGMPKERFSAEFPKEGPSILRIQQVVRGDSAAYFCASSPQETGFSGYTFGSGTRLTVV.

Ten or more counts support this clonotype. The V and J genes are TRBV6-5 and TRBJ2-1; 12 bases map to TRBD1. This CDR3 has 15 amino acids. The V segment lost 6 bases and the J segment 8 bases; nucleotides outside the gene matches: 8. Germline V gene sequence: CDR1 MNHEY, CDR2 SVGAGI. CDR3: CASSQTGTGGYEQFF. The CDR3 DNA follows: TGTGCCAGCAGCCAAACCGGGACAGGGGGCTATGAGCAGTTCTTC.

This clonotype has ten or more counts. This chain links TRBV7-9 with TRBJ2-3; D is ambiguous. The CDR3 length is 13 residues. In germline, CDR1 is SEHNR, CDR2 FQNEAQ (reference sequence). The V end lost 3 bases, the J end lost 4 bases, and 8 bases lay between the germline ends. CDR3 amino acids: CASSLPTADTQYF. CDR3 in DNA: TGTGCCAGCAGCTTGCCGACGGCAGATACGCAGTATTTT.

The table lists this clonotype with many counts. The chain joins TRBV7-3 to TRBJ2-1; D might be TRBD1 or TRBD2, each matching 6 bases. CDR3 length: 14 amino acids. Germline V CDR1 and CDR2: SGHTA, FQGTGA. V was pared by 3 bases and J by 7 bases, with 13 bases between. CDR3 coding DNA: TGTGCCAGCAGCTTGATGGGGGGCTTTAATGAGCAGTTCTTC. This gives the protein CASSLMGGFNEQFF.

This clonotype was seen at least ten times. The genes are TRBV12-3 or TRBV12-4 and TRBJ2-5; the D is unclear. Trimming shortened V by 4 bases and J by 4 bases, and 10 bases separated the two germline ends. This CDR3 is built from 13 residues. The CDR3 here is CASSYSRRETQYF. In DNA, the CDR3 is TGTGCCAGCAGTTACAGCCGAAGAGAGACCCAGTACTTC.

A word on this clonotype: It may be a read error: a sequence one base away is much more abundant. The V call is TRBV7-9, the J call TRBJ1-4; no firm D call. The CDR3 is 15 residues long. Germline values: CDR1 SEHNR, CDR2 FQNEAQ (reference sequence). The CDR3 region is CASSTTESTNQKLFF. CDR3 sequence (DNA): TGTGCCAGCAGCACTACCGAGTCAACTAATCAAAAACTGTTTTTT.

This clonotype was detected many times. This chain joins TRBV5-5 and TRBJ2-5; 8 nucleotides match TRBD1. Losses at the gene ends were 2 bases for V and 5 bases for J; bases not matched to a gene: 8. The CDR3 is 15 amino acids. CDR1 is SGHKS and CDR2 is YYEKEE in the germline V gene (reference sequence). The CDR3 protein is CASSLGGQGMETQYF. The CDR3 DNA reads TGTGCCAGCAGCTTAGGCGGACAGGGTATGGAGACCCAGTACTTC.

This clonotype was seen at least ten times. The V call is TRBV12-3 or TRBV12-4, the J call TRBJ2-3; D may be TRBD2 (6 bases). The V gene lost 3 bases and the J gene lost 4 bases, with 17 bases spanning the gap. This CDR3 spans 16 amino acids. For the CDR3, the DNA is TGTGCCAGCAGTTTTTTTGCGGGGTCTTACGCAGATACGCAGTATTTT. Translated: CASSFFAGSYADTQYF.

The table lists this clonotype with many counts. The V call is TRBV7-2, the J call TRBJ1-2; a weak D match, TRBD1 (5 bases). This CDR3 spans 13 amino acids. Germline values: CDR1 SGHTA, CDR2 FQGNSA. V lost 5 bases to trimming and J lost 5 bases, with 12 bases between them. The CDR3 region has the DNA TGTGCCAGCAGCCGTTTTCAGGGTTATGGCTACACCTTC. As protein: CASSRFQGYGYTF.

This clonotype occurred many times. V gene TRBV15 combines with J gene TRBJ2-5; 7 bases fit TRBD1. CDR1 and CDR2 from the germline V gene are LNHNV and YYDKDF (reference sequence). After removal of 0 bases from V and 2 bases from J, the junction contained 9 bases not matched to a gene. The CDR3 is 17 residues long. As DNA, the CDR3 is TGTGCCACCAGCAGAGATCTCGAGGGGACAGCTCAAGAGACCCAGTACTTC. It encodes CATSRDLEGTAQETQYF.

The table lists this clonotype with many counts. This chain connects TRBV3-1 to TRBJ2-1; no reliable D call. This CDR3 comprises 16 residues. Germline assignment: CDR1 LGHDT and CDR2 YNNKEL (reference sequence). The germline V and J ends were trimmed by 4 bases and 0 bases, with 13 bases remaining between them. This CDR3 is CASSPAPLSSYNEQFF. As DNA, the CDR3 is TGTGCCAGCAGCCCGGCCCCCCTGAGCTCCTACAATGAGCAGTTCTTC.

In its sample, this clonotype was seen many times. This chain links TRBV20-1 with TRBJ1-3, with TRBD1 matching over 7 bases. CDR1 is DFQATT and CDR2 is SNEGSKA in the germline V gene (reference sequence). V was clipped by 6 bases and J by 0 bases; unmatched bases: 5. The CDR3 runs to 14 residues. The DNA for the CDR3 is TGCAGTGCCCCGGACAGGACCTCTGGAAACACCATATATTTT. Translated: CSAPDRTSGNTIYF.

There are many counts of this clonotype. The rearrangement uses TRBV28 and TRBJ2-7; D is perhaps TRBD2 (6 bases). Trimming pared 7 bases from V and 5 bases from J, leaving 12 bases between. The CDR3 has 12 residues. Germline loops: CDR1 MDHEN, CDR2 SYDVKM. The CDR3 DNA reads TGTGCCAGCACTGGAGGGGTCAACGAGCAGTACGTC. This sequence encodes CASTGGVNEQYV.